The 11 T cell receptor beta chains reported below all come from one sample, sequenced in a study of PD-1 blockade in classical Hodgkin lymphoma. Each of the patients experienced relapse following autologous stem cell transplantation, and their brentuximab vedotin exposure differed. TCRdb's table, derived via immunoSEQ multiplex PCR, lists solely in-frame clones and lacks some. The sample includes about 99,000 clones, about four fifths of them seen just once. The material sequenced was peripheral blood mononuclear cells (PBMCs), taken before the second cycle of nivolumab. The receptors here all came from a human donor with classical Hodgkin lymphoma.

The rearrangement uses TRBV30 and TRBJ1-1, with unresolved D. This CDR3 comprises 14 residues. Germline CDR1 GTSNPN, CDR2 SVGIG (reference sequence). V shed 0 bases and J shed 1 base, with 9 bases lying between them. The CDR3 DNA follows: TGTGCCTGGAGTGTTGGTCGGGGGAACACTGAAGCTTTCTTT. This encodes CAWSVGRGNTEAFF.

This clone was counted only a few times. At one end, the junction sequence differs from germline, possibly due to a read error. V gene TRBV28 combines with J gene TRBJ1-3; D perhaps matches TRBD1 (6 bases). In germline, CDR1 is MDHEN, CDR2 SYDVKM. This CDR3 contains 14 residues. The CDR3 reads CASSSGGPQNTLLF. Written as DNA, the CDR3 is TGTGCCAGCAGTTCGGGGGGCCCGCAAAACACTCTCCTATTT.

The chain has TRBV7-2 and TRBJ2-1, with D possibly matching TRBD1 (5 bases). V shed 5 bases and J shed 8 bases, with 28 bases lying between them. The germline V gene encodes CDR1 SGHTA and CDR2 FQGNSA. The CDR3 length is 18 residues. The CDR3: CASSHIYRQGTYYDEQFF. In DNA form, the CDR3 reads TGTGCCAGCAGCCATATATATAGGCAGGGTACCTATTACGATGAGCAGTTCTTC.

The rearrangement joins TRBV5-4 to TRBJ1-4, with 8 bases that match TRBD1. Germline V lookup: CDR1 SGHNT, CDR2 YYREEE (reference sequence). V dropped 3 bases and J dropped 14; count of bases not matched to a gene: 9. The CDR3 totals 13 residues. The CDR3 bases are TGTGCCAGCAGCTACGGACAGGGCCTGGGCCTGTTTTTT. Translating it yields CASSYGQGLGLFF. The variable domain in full, with the rest retrieved from reference TRBV5-4 and TRBJ1-4, is ETGVTQSPTHLIKTRGQQVTLRCSSQSGHNTVSWYQQALGQGPQFIFQYYREEENGRGNFPPRFSGLQFPNYSSELNVNALELDDSALYLCASSYGQGLGLFFGSGTQLSVL.

This rearrangement joins TRBV6-6 to TRBJ2-7, with D possibly being TRBD1 or TRBD2 (7 bases each). CDR3 size: 16 residues. V lost 6 bases to trimming and J lost 7 bases, with 25 bases between them. Germline V CDR1 and CDR2: MNHNY, SVGAGI (reference sequence). CDR3 nucleotides: TGTGCCAGCAGCCAGGGGGGGGGCCGACCCTCGTGGGAGCAGTACTTC. It encodes CASSQGGGRPSWEQYF.

The chain combines TRBV6-1 with TRBJ1-3, with D possibly being TRBD1 (5 bases). CDR3 length equals 16 residues. V dropped 3 bases and J dropped 0 bases, with 12 bases sitting between them. Germline CDR1 MNHNS, CDR2 SASEGT. The CDR3 sequence is CASSDRGQFSGNTIYF. CDR3 in DNA: TGTGCCAGCAGTGATCGAGGACAATTCTCTGGAAACACCATATATTTT.

A remark on this clone: The same CDR3 arises from other DNA sequences in this sample as well. The gene calls are TRBV2 and TRBJ1-2; D not certain. CDR3 size: 12 residues. V lost 1 base, J lost 3 bases, and 3 bases lay in between. The germline gives CDR1 SNHLY, CDR2 FYNNEI. The CDR3 reads CASSEGHYGYTF. CDR3 sequence (DNA): TGTGCCAGCAGTGAAGGTCACTATGGCTACACCTTC.

This clone has a handful of counts. The genes are TRBV27 and TRBJ2-1; 11 nucleotides agree with TRBD2. The CDR3 contains 16 residues. CDR1 is MNHEY, CDR2 SMNVEV, per germline (reference sequence). Trimming at V came to 2 bases and at J to 3 bases, leaving 3 bases not matched to a gene. The CDR3 sequence: CASSLTGTSGYNEQFF. CDR3 in DNA: TGTGCCAGCAGTTTAACCGGGACTAGCGGCTACAATGAGCAGTTCTTC.

The chain couples TRBV28 to TRBJ1-1, with D perhaps TRBD1 (5 bases). This CDR3 is 15 amino acids long. CDR1 and CDR2 from the germline V gene are MDHEN and SYDVKM. The V and J ends lost 7 bases and 0 bases respectively, with 15 bases between them. CDR3 DNA sequence: TGTGCCAGCACCACTGCGAGGGGAATGAACACTGAAGCTTTCTTT. Translation gives CASTTARGMNTEAFF.

The rearrangement links TRBV14 to TRBJ2-1; no reliable D call. Per germline, CDR1 SGHDN and CDR2 FVKESK. The V and J ends lost 5 bases and 9 bases respectively, with 8 bases between them. The CDR3 is 11 amino acids. DNA for the CDR3: TGTGCCAGCAGCATCTTCCGTGAGCAGTTCTTC. Its protein product is CASSIFREQFF.

V and J are TRBV6-4 and TRBJ2-2, with no clear D. Per germline, CDR1 MRHNA and CDR2 SNTAGT. This CDR3 spans 14 amino acids. V dropped 4 bases and J dropped 5 bases, with 11 bases sitting between them. As DNA, the CDR3 is TGTGCCAGCAGTGCAACCGCCCGAACCGGGGAGCTGTTTTTT. As protein: CASSATARTGELFF.